A selection of T cell receptor beta chains follows, all from one sample in a study of identical twins. One entry per CDR3 protein results from TCRdb running MiXCR on the 5' RACE reads. The sample has some 1,700,000 distinct CDR3 sequences, under 35% seen once; the top ten hold more than 0.25%. Material for sequencing was cord blood. The origin of the receptors is a newborn girl in good health. CDR3s include the opening cysteine and the closing phenylalanine or tryptophan. The order of the fields is V gene, clone size, J gene, CDR3 protein. Size tells how often a clone was seen (once, few, many) or the class of an expanded clone, and some rows leave it out.

TRBV4-2	few	NA	CASSPSWGLAGEGYNEQYF
TRBV25-1	few	TRBJ2-3	CASSPQGNFYYLTTDTQYF
TRBV10-3	NA	TRBJ2-4	CAIASGIQTKNIQYF
TRBV13	NA	TRBJ2-5	CASSLDGELQETQYF
TRBV2	NA	TRBJ1-5	CASSEALGRGPDQPQHF
TRBV5-1	few	TRBJ2-4	CASRPQGGVAKNIQYF
TRBV20-1	NA	TRBJ2-4	CSARVMSSGVSKNIQYF
TRBV12-5	few	TRBJ2-6	CARQVSSGANVLTF
TRBV6-4	NA	TRBJ1-5	CASSEEAEQPQHF
TRBV10-3	many	TRBJ2-3	CAISQRQGPDTQYF
TRBV10-1	NA	TRBJ1-5	CASSSFLNQPQHF
TRBV12-3/TRBV12-4	NA	TRBJ2-6	CASNWGREGPSGANVLTF
TRBV10-3	few	TRBJ1-2	CAISDSPARGYTF
TRBV29-1	NA	TRBJ1-1	CSVVTDRPEAFF
TRBV15	NA	TRBJ2-1	CATNPWGTSGNEQFF
TRBV28	NA	TRBJ1-2	CASSFVGSGNYGYTF
TRBV20-1	once	NA	CSARAGTSGLYEQYF
TRBV11-2	NA	TRBJ2-3	CASSLGVLAGGSTDTQYF
TRBV20-1	once	TRBJ2-7	CSARDGPNYEQYF
TRBV7-8	NA	TRBJ1-1	CASSPLMYTEAFF
TRBV5-1	NA	TRBJ2-3	CASSPDTGLTDAQYF
TRBV24-1	NA	TRBJ2-7	CATSDRYSYEQYF
TRBV6-2/TRBV6-3	few	TRBJ2-7	CASSYSMRGGDYEQYF
TRBV25-1	NA	TRBJ2-5	CASSEYTGTNEQYF
TRBV7-2	NA	TRBJ2-7	CASSLDYSTKQYF
TRBV24-1	NA	TRBJ1-2	CATSDFDHGYTF
TRBV5-1	many	TRBJ2-7	CASSLSPLDEQYF
TRBV28	few	TRBJ2-3	CASRDTGYRTDTQYF
TRBV2	NA	TRBJ1-2	CASSELDGGLYGYTF
TRBV6-5	NA	TRBJ1-1	CASRNGGLGNTEAFF
TRBV5-1	NA	TRBJ1-1	CASSPPTGVPLNTEAFF
TRBV6-5	NA	TRBJ2-1	CASSYSSGSPNEQFF
TRBV7-8	NA	TRBJ1-1	CVSIGTNTEAFF
TRBV2	many	TRBJ2-1	CASFPTSGSYNEQFF
TRBV6-1	few	TRBJ2-5	CASNDRGYRMIKEQYF
TRBV4-2	NA	TRBJ2-7	CASSYTSGGEYEQYF
TRBV20-1	NA	TRBJ2-1	CSEGPPPHNEQFF
TRBV20-1	few	TRBJ1-5	CSARAAQGIFGRNQPQHF
TRBV20-1	few	TRBJ2-2	CSAQTTGELFF
TRBV29-1	few	TRBJ1-4	CSVERGTNEKLFF
TRBV20-1	few	TRBJ1-6	CSARQQQHSPLHF
TRBV5-1	many	TRBJ2-3	CASSLEGSGSSDTQYF
TRBV5-1	few	TRBJ2-7	CASSPRDNYNEQYF
TRBV25-1	once	NA	CASSGSGTGGYEQYF
TRBV11-2	NA	TRBJ2-5	CASSPLSGLSETQYF
TRBV20-1	NA	TRBJ1-3	CSAKNDGSGNTIYF
TRBV7-9	few	TRBJ2-3	CASSSVGEGDTDTQYF
TRBV12-3/TRBV12-4	few	TRBJ2-3	CASSFVLGQGTDTQYF
TRBV5-1	NA	TRBJ2-3	CASSGGVATDTQYF